This is a list of T cell receptor beta chains from one sample in a study of T-cell reconstitution after alpha-beta-depleted transplantation in children. In TCRdb, the PCR reads were re-called with MiXCR into one record per CDR3 protein. The sample contains 350,000 to 500,000 distinct CDR3 sequences, around two fifths of which appear only once. Sequences were derived from PBMCs, sampled before TCRalphabeta/CD19-depleted stem cell transplant. The receptors here all came from a girl aged 2 to 9 with aplastic anemia, due to receive a stem cell transplant. CDR3s include the opening cysteine and the closing phenylalanine or tryptophan. D genes are given only for firm matches. Not every row has a clone size; where given, it reads once, few, many or a size class.

>.|TRBV11-2|.|TRBJ1-1
CASSLERLGQLNTEAFF
TGTGCCAGCAGCTTAGAACGGTTAGGGCAGTTGAACACTGAAGCTTTCTTT
>TRBD2|TRBV6-5|few|TRBJ2-1
CASSYSSGEYNEQFF
TGTGCCAGCAGTTACTCTAGCGGGGAGTACAATGAGCAGTTCTTC
>.|TRBV20-1|.|TRBJ2-7
CSASEGTGAFYEQYF
TGCAGTGCTAGTGAGGGAACGGGGGCCTTCTACGAGCAGTACTTC
>.|TRBV5-1|.|TRBJ1-1
CASSLVRGPLMNTEAFF
TGCGCCAGCAGCTTGGTTAGGGGCCCCCTAATGAACACTGAAGCTTTCTTT
>TRBD1|TRBV4-1|.|TRBJ2-5
CASSQLGQVQETQYF
TGCGCCAGCAGCCAATTGGGACAGGTCCAAGAGACCCAGTACTTC
>TRBD1|TRBV20-1|.|TRBJ2-1
CSARGAGTGGPYNEQFF
TGCAGTGCTAGAGGCGCAGGGACAGGGGGTCCCTACAATGAGCAGTTCTTC
>.|TRBV7-9|.|TRBJ1-4
CASSLTGIGEKLFF
TGTGCCAGCAGCTTAACTGGAATTGGGGAAAAACTGTTTTTT
>.|TRBV7-9|.|TRBJ2-2
CASSSPAGIANTGELFF
TGTGCCAGCAGCTCCCCGGCGGGCATTGCGAACACCGGGGAGCTGTTTTTT
>TRBD2|TRBV15|.|TRBJ2-1
CATERERIHNEQFF
TGTGCCACTGAGCGGGAAAGGATTCACAATGAGCAGTTCTTC
>.|TRBV7-9|many|TRBJ1-5
CASSLPDVRFNQPQHF
TGTGCCAGCAGCTTACCCGACGTGAGATTCAATCAGCCCCAGCATTTT
>.|TRBV6-5|few|TRBJ2-1
CASSYSRQAGEQFF
TGTGCCAGCAGTTACTCGCGACAGGCTGGTGAGCAGTTCTTC
>TRBD1|TRBV29-1|.|TRBJ2-3
CSADLRDRTTDTQYF
TGCAGCGCCGACCTCCGGGACAGGACCACAGATACGCAGTATTTT
>.|TRBV7-2|many|TRBJ2-1
CASSLDRRANEQFF
TGTGCCAGCAGCTTAGATCGGCGGGCGAATGAGCAGTTCTTC
>TRBD1|TRBV4-1|.|TRBJ2-1
CASSPLRGRSYNEQFF
TGCGCCAGCAGCCCACTGAGGGGGCGGTCCTACAATGAGCAGTTCTTC
>.|TRBV12-3/TRBV12-4|.|TRBJ1-4
CASRSGTAYDEKLFF
TGTGCCAGCAGATCCGGGACCGCCTACGATGAAAAACTGTTTTTT
>TRBD2|TRBV28|.|TRBJ2-1
CASSLGLAGGLNEQFF
TGTGCCAGCAGTCTGGGACTAGCGGGAGGATTGAATGAGCAGTTCTTC
>.|TRBV20-1|many|TRBJ2-2
CSATPGPPAGELFF
TGCAGTGCTACTCCTGGACCCCCCGCCGGGGAGCTGTTTTTT
>.|TRBV28|once|TRBJ2-7
CASRRGQYDAYEQYF
TGTGCCAGCAGGAGAGGACAATATGATGCCTACGAGCAGTACTTC
>.|TRBV11-2|.|TRBJ2-4
CASSLGIQNIQYF
TGTGCCAGCAGCTTGGGCATTCAAAACATTCAGTACTTC
>TRBD1|TRBV12-3/TRBV12-4|.|TRBJ2-3
CASSIFVNRGMDTQYF
TGTGCCAGCAGTATTTTTGTGAACAGGGGGATGGATACGCAGTATTTT
>.|TRBV11-2|.|TRBJ2-1
CASSLLAGHVNEQFF
TGTGCCAGCAGCTTACTCGCAGGGCATGTCAATGAGCAGTTCTTC
>.|TRBV3-1|.|TRBJ2-2
CASSPWQGGTGELFF
TGTGCCAGCAGCCCCTGGCAGGGAGGCACCGGGGAGCTGTTTTTT
>.|TRBV10-3|.|TRBJ1-5
CAISDFPQGNSNQPQHF
TGTGCCATCAGTGATTTCCCGCAGGGTAATAGCAATCAGCCCCAGCATTTT
>.|TRBV20-1|many|TRBJ2-3
CSAKTSTDTQYF
TGCAGTGCTAAGACTAGCACAGATACGCAGTATTTT
>.|TRBV27|many|TRBJ1-3
CASSSSGPTGNTIYF
TGTGCCAGCAGTTCCTCAGGGCCTACTGGAAACACCATATATTTT
>TRBD2|TRBV29-1|.|TRBJ2-7
CSVRTSGYEQYF
TGCAGCGTTAGGACTAGCGGGTACGAGCAGTACTTC
>TRBD2|TRBV9|many|TRBJ2-7
CASSVASGPSEQYF
TGTGCCAGCAGCGTAGCTAGCGGTCCCAGCGAGCAGTACTTC
>TRBD2|TRBV5-1|few|TRBJ2-1
CASSPGSSGRLRGNEQFF
TGCGCCAGCAGCCCAGGCAGTAGCGGGAGACTTAGGGGAAATGAGCAGTTCTTC
>TRBD1|TRBV27|few|TRBJ1-4
CASSHRGGNEKLFF
TGTGCCAGCAGTCACAGGGGTGGTAATGAAAAACTGTTTTTT